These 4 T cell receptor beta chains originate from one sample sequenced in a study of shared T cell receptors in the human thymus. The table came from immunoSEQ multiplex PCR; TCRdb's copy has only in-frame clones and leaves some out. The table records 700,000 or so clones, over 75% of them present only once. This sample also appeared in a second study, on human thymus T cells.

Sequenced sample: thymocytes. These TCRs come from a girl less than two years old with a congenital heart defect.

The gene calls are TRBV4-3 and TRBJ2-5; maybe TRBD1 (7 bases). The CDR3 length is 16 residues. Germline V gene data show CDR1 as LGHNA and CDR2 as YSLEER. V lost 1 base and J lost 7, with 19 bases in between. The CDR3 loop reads CASSQVDRVGRGTQYF. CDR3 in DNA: TGCGCCAGCAGCCAAGTCGACAGGGTCGGGAGAGGGACCCAGTACTTC.

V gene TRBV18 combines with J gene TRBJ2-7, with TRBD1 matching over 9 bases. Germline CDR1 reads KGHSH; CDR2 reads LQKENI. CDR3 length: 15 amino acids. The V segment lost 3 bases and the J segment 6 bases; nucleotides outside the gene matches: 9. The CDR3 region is CASSPQPGQGIEQYF. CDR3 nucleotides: TGTGCCAGCTCACCCCAACCGGGACAGGGCATCGAGCAGTACTTC.

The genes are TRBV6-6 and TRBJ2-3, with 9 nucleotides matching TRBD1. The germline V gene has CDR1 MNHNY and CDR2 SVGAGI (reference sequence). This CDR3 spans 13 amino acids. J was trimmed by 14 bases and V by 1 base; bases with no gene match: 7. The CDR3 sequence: CASSYLQGAGWYF. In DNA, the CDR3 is TGTGCCAGCAGTTACTTACAGGGGGCGGGGTGGTATTTT.

The CDR3 loop reads CASSSRDRGRVYEQYF. DNA for the CDR3: TGTGCCAGCAGCTCCCGGGACAGGGGGCGAGTGTACGAGCAGTACTTC. This chain uses TRBV11-2 with TRBJ2-7; 12 nucleotides line up with TRBD1. V was pared by 4 bases and J by 4 bases, with 8 bases of the junction left unmatched. CDR1 and CDR2 from the germline V gene are SGHAT and FQNNGV. CDR3 length: 16 amino acids. Filled out from reference TRBV11-2 and TRBJ2-7, the complete variable domain reads EAGVAQSPRYKIIEKRQSVAFWCNPISGHATLYWYQQILGQGPKLLIQFQNNGVVDDSQLPKDRFSAERLKGVDSTLKIQPAKLEDSAVYLCASSSRDRGRVYEQYFGPGTRLTVT.